What follows are 5 T cell receptor beta chains derived from one specimen sequenced in a study of T cells expressing NK-cell markers. TCRdb reworked the 5' RACE reads into one entry per CDR3 protein, no DNA. The listing contains hundreds of thousands of distinct CDR3 sequences. Sequencing was carried out using blood T cells: a sorted CD56 or NKG2C T cell subset, CD4+ or CD8+ T cells, or bulk PBMC T cells (not recorded which). The receptors originated from a woman aged 18 to 75 in good health.

The chain employs TRBV7-9 and TRBJ2-7. The CDR3 covers 15 residues. The germline V gene has CDR1 SEHNR and CDR2 FQNEAQ (reference sequence). The CDR3: CASSLRAGTSYEQYF.

The gene calls are TRBV24-1 and TRBJ1-5; lacking DNA, the TRBD1 call made by TCRdb goes unchecked. The germline gives CDR1 KGHDR, CDR2 SFDVKD. The CDR3 runs 15 residues. This CDR3 is CATSPSGTGNQPQHF.

The chain uses TRBV20-1 and TRBJ2-2; the D gene TCRdb calls, TRBD1, cannot be checked with no DNA. This CDR3 contains 15 residues. Germline V gene lookup returns CDR1 DFQATT and CDR2 SNEGSKA (reference sequence). CDR3 in amino acids: CSARDRTANTGELFF.

The chain employs TRBV5-1 and TRBJ2-1. From germline, CDR1 is SGHRS and CDR2 YFSETQ. There are 13 residues in the CDR3. CDR3 amino acids: CASSLVLAAEQFF. Variable domain in full (rest from reference TRBV5-1 and TRBJ2-1): KAGVTQTPRYLIKTRGQQVTLSCSPISGHRSVSWYQQTPGQGLQFLFEYFSETQRNKGNFPGRFSGRQFSNSRSEMNVSTLELGDSALYLCASSLVLAAEQFFGPGTRLTVL.

This chain links TRBV20-1 with TRBJ1-1; TCRdb designates TRBD1, a call that cannot be tested without DNA. The CDR3 sequence is 11 residues long. Germline V gene lookup returns CDR1 DFQATT and CDR2 SNEGSKA (reference sequence). The CDR3 region is CSATGNTEAFF.